This T cell receptor beta chain was recorded in a study of glioma-infiltrating T cells. Amplification of TCR alpha and beta CDR3 regions from RNA used iRepertoire nested multiplex PCR. TCRdb recomputed calls from the multiplex PCR reads with MiXCR, one row per CDR3 protein. The data hold about 400,000 distinct CDR3 sequences, with about two fifths observed a single time. This clonotype was seen many times. This clonotype was obtained from a human donor with low-grade glioma or glioblastoma, undergoing nonglioma brain surgery, or in good health (not recorded which). Sequences were obtained from glioma tissue, nonneoplastic brain tissue, or PBMCs (not recorded which).

The CDR3 protein is CASRSPTGVTYNEQFF. Here the CDR3 DNA reads TGTGCCAGCAGGTCCCCCACAGGGGTTACCTACAATGAGCAGTTCTTC. V usage is TRBV6-1 and J usage is TRBJ2-1; 7 bases are a match to TRBD1. This CDR3 has 16 amino acids. Germline V gene data show CDR1 as MNHNS and CDR2 as SASEGT. V shed 6 bases and J 2 bases; nucleotides not matched to a gene: 10.